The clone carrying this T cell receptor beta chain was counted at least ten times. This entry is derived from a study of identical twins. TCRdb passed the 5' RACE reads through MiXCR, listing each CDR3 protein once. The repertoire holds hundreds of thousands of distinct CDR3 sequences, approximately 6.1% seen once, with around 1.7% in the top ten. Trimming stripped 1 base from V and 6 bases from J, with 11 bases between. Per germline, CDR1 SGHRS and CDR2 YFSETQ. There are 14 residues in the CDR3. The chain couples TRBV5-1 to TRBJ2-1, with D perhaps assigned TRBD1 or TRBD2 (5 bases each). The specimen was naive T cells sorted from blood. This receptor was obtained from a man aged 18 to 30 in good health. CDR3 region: CASSLLGTGNEQFF. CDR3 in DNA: TGCGCCAGCAGCTTGCTGGGGACGGGCAATGAGCAGTTCTTC.